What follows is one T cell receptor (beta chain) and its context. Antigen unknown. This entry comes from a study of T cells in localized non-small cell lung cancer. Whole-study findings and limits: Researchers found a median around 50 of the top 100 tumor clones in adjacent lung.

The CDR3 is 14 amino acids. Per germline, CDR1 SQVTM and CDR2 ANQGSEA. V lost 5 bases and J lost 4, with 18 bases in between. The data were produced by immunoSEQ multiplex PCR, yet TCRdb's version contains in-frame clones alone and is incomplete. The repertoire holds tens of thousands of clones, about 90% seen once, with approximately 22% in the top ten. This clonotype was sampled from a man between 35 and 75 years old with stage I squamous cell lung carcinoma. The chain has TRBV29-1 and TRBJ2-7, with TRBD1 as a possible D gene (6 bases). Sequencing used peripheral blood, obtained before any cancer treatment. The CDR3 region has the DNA TGCAGCGTTTCCCTCCGAGGACAGATTTACGAGCAGTACTTC. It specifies CSVSLRGQIYEQYF.